These 16 T cell receptor beta chains were all obtained from the same sample, sequenced in a study of neurological immune-mediated disorders. TCRdb reanalysed the 5' RACE reads using MiXCR and keeps one entry per CDR3 protein. This sample yields 80,000 to 100,000 distinct CDR3 sequences, of which approximately 4% are seen a single time; 2.9% belongs to the top ten. Sequencing was performed on PBMCs. The source of these receptors is a woman aged 45-60 years with multiple sclerosis.

This clonotype was seen repeatedly, ten times or more. The chain couples TRBV12-3 or TRBV12-4 to TRBJ2-7; D not resolved. Trimming pared 4 bases from V and 7 bases from J, leaving 17 bases between. There are 14 residues in the CDR3. The CDR3 coding sequence is TGTGCCAGCAGTTCTACCCCCCTTGTGGAGGAGCAGTACTTC. Protein sequence: CASSSTPLVEEQYF.

This clonotype was counted many times. This rearrangement joins TRBV5-1 to TRBJ2-2; D is perhaps TRBD1 (5 bases). The CDR3 has 15 residues. The germline V gene has CDR1 SGHRS and CDR2 YFSETQ. V gave up 0 bases and J gave up 0 bases, with 6 bases separating them. The CDR3 region is CASSLGQTNTGELFF. The CDR3 nucleotides read TGCGCCAGCAGCTTGGGACAGACGAACACCGGGGAGCTGTTTTTT. Full variable domain (rest looked up from reference TRBV5-1 and TRBJ2-2): KAGVTQTPRYLIKTRGQQVTLSCSPISGHRSVSWYQQTPGQGLQFLFEYFSETQRNKGNFPGRFSGRQFSNSRSEMNVSTLELGDSALYLCASSLGQTNTGELFFGEGSRLTVL.

This clonotype was seen at least ten times. The chain is built from TRBV4-3 and TRBJ1-6; 7 nucleotides agree with TRBD1. The V gene's germline CDR1 is LGHNA and CDR2 YSLEER. The CDR3 length is 16 residues. The J segment lost 10 bases and the V segment lost 1 base, leaving 10 bases of the junction unmatched. The DNA for the CDR3 is TGCGCCAGCAGCCAAGGGGATGGGACAGCCTTCTCACCCCTCCACTTT. Amino acids: CASSQGDGTAFSPLHF.

This clonotype was seen many times. This chain connects TRBV7-2 to TRBJ2-7; 15 nucleotides agree with TRBD2. J gave up 2 bases and V 4 bases, and 0 bases lay outside the gene matches. CDR1 and CDR2 from the germline V gene are SGHTA and FQGNSA. This CDR3 spans 15 amino acids. CDR3 DNA sequence: TGTGCCAGCAGCTGGACTAGCGGGGGGGCCTACGAGCAGTACTTC. It encodes CASSWTSGGAYEQYF.

This clonotype has ten or more counts. V gene TRBV29-1 combines with J gene TRBJ1-2; tentatively, D is TRBD1 (5 bases). Germline CDR1 SQVTM, CDR2 ANQGSEA. CDR3 length: 12 amino acids. V lost 3 bases, J lost 4 bases, and 9 bases lay in between. CDR3 in amino acids: CSVDVGAYGYTF. In nucleotides, the CDR3 is TGCAGCGTTGATGTAGGGGCCTATGGCTACACCTTC.

This clonotype was seen ten or more times. The rearrangement joins TRBV7-8 to TRBJ1-5; D uncertain. V was clipped by 5 bases and J by 10 bases, with 18 bases between them. Germline CDR1 reads SGHVS; CDR2 reads FQNEAQ. The CDR3 loop spans 14 amino acids. The CDR3, as DNA: TGTGCCAGCAGCGTCGGTCCCTCTCAAGCACCCCAGCATTTT. Amino acids: CASSVGPSQAPQHF.

Many counts were recorded for this clonotype. The chain recombines TRBV5-6 with TRBJ1-2, with TRBD1 as a possible D gene (6 bases). CDR3 length: 12 residues. V dropped 3 bases and J dropped 6 bases, with 9 bases sitting between them. CDR1 and CDR2 from the germline V gene are SGHDT and YYEEEE. CDR3: CASSWTEDGYTF. The CDR3 nucleotides are TGTGCCAGCAGCTGGACAGAAGATGGCTACACCTTC.

This clonotype came up many times. The rearrangement uses TRBV6-5 and TRBJ1-2; D unclear. V was clipped by 7 bases and J by 8 bases, with 14 bases between them. Germline-derived CDR1 and CDR2 are MNHEY and SVGAGI. This CDR3 has 12 amino acids. The CDR3 region has the DNA TGTGCCAGCATCGACCTCCTACAAGGCTACACCTTC. This gives the protein CASIDLLQGYTF.

This clonotype was seen at least ten times. The V gene is TRBV20-1, the J gene TRBJ1-2; D remains ambiguous. CDR1 is DFQATT, CDR2 SNEGSKA, per germline (reference sequence). This CDR3 is 14 amino acids long. The V gene lost 3 bases and the J gene lost 1 base, with 12 bases spanning the gap. CDR3: CSASTGKVNYGYTF. DNA for the CDR3: TGCAGTGCTAGCACGGGAAAGGTTAACTATGGCTACACCTTC.

This clonotype was recorded many times. The chain has TRBV20-1 and TRBJ1-1; the D is unclear. Germline V gene data show CDR1 as DFQATT and CDR2 as SNEGSKA (reference sequence). The CDR3 consists of 13 residues. V was cut by 0 bases and J by 0 bases, with 5 bases left in between. The CDR3 coding sequence is TGCAGTGCTAGAGATAAGCTGAACACTGAAGCTTTCTTT. As protein: CSARDKLNTEAFF.

This clonotype showed up many times. The chain combines TRBV2 with TRBJ2-7; D gene uncertain. CDR1 SNHLY and CDR2 FYNNEI come from the germline V gene. The CDR3 totals 9 residues. V was pared by 7 bases and J by 7 bases, with 5 bases between. CDR3 DNA: TGTGCCAGCATCCCAGAGCAGTACTTC. Protein: CASIPEQYF.

This clonotype was seen at least ten times. The chain carries TRBV5-1 and TRBJ1-1, with D maybe TRBD1 (5 bases). The CDR3 sequence is 11 residues long. From germline, CDR1 is SGHRS and CDR2 YFSETQ. The V end lost 7 bases, the J end lost 8 bases, and 12 bases lay between the germline ends. CDR3 coding DNA: TGCGCCAGCGCCGTAGACAGAGAAGCTTTCTTT. Its translation: CASAVDREAFF.

This clonotype was recorded at least ten times. The rearrangement uses TRBV12-5 and TRBJ2-7; TRBD1 aligns across 7 bases. The CDR3 runs to 15 residues. Trimming took 5 bases from V and 0 from J; bases not matched to a gene: 7. CDR1 LGHNT and CDR2 FRNRAP come from the germline V gene. CDR3 nucleotides: TGTGCTAGTGGTCCCCCGGGACAGCTCTCCTACGAGCAGTACTTC. The encoded protein is CASGPPGQLSYEQYF.

The rearrangement joins TRBV2 to TRBJ1-5; 10 bases align to TRBD1. From germline, CDR1 is SNHLY and CDR2 FYNNEI. After removal of 6 bases from V and 3 bases from J, the junction contained 5 bases not matched to a gene. CDR3 size: 15 residues. In DNA, the CDR3 is TGTGCCAGCAGATCCGGGACAGGGGTCAATCAGCCCCAGCATTTT. Translation: CASRSGTGVNQPQHF.

This clonotype occurred many times. The V and J genes are TRBV5-6 and TRBJ2-7, with 8 nucleotides matching TRBD1. V lost 4 bases to trimming and J lost 4 bases; unmatched junction nucleotides: 7. This CDR3 is 14 amino acids long. CDR1 is SGHDT, CDR2 YYEEEE, per germline. This CDR3 is CASSVAGGGYEQYF. As DNA, the CDR3 is TGTGCCAGCAGCGTGGCAGGGGGCGGGTACGAGCAGTACTTC.

This clonotype was seen repeatedly, ten times or more. The chain has TRBV20-1 and TRBJ2-1; 12 nucleotides match TRBD2. Germline V gene lookup returns CDR1 DFQATT and CDR2 SNEGSKA (reference sequence). V was clipped by 5 bases and J by 4 bases; unmatched bases: 3. There are 14 residues in the CDR3. This chain's CDR3 is CSAYLAGGYNEQFF. The DNA of the CDR3 is TGCAGTGCTTACCTAGCGGGGGGGTACAATGAGCAGTTCTTC.